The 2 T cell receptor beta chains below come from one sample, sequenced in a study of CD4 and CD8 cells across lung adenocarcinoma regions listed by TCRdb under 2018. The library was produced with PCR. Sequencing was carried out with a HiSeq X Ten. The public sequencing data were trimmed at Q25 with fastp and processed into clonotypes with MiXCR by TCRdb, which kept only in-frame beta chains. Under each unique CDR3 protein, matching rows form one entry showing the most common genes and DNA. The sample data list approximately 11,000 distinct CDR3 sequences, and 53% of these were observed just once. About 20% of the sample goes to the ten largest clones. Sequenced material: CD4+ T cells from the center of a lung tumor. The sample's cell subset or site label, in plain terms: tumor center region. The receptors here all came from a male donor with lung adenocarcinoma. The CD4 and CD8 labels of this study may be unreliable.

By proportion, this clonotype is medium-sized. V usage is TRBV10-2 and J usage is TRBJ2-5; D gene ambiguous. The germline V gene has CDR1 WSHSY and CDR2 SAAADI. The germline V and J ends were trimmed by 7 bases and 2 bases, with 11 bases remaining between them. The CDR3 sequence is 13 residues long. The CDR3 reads CASKADLQETQYF. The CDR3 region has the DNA TGCGCCAGCAAGGCAGATTTACAAGAGACCCAGTACTTC.

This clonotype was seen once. DNA for the CDR3: TGCAGTGCTAGAGAACCCAGCGGGGGGGGCGCCGGACAAGAGACCCAGTACTTC. Protein: CSAREPSGGGAGQETQYF. V usage is TRBV20-1 and J usage is TRBJ2-5, with 10 bases matching TRBD2. This CDR3 has 18 amino acids. The V and J ends lost 0 bases and 2 bases, in that order; junction bases with no gene match: 12. CDR1 is DFQATT, CDR2 SNEGSKA, per germline (reference sequence).